This TCR beta chain was profiled in a study of blood T cell repertoires in COVID-19. On the study more broadly: The cDNA or gDNA used as material had been derived from T cells, B-cell-depleted T cells, or PBMCs.

Two negative PCRs, clearance, or symptom resolution were required of recovered Cohort 3 donors. Authors' analysis steps: Researchers report that nucleated cell counts were estimated from reference gene primer amplification. The repertoire was sequenced with immunoSEQ multiplex PCR; TCRdb's copy has only in-frame clones and lacks some. From that table come the V and J calls and clone size; the DNA was used to work out D and trimming. The sample consists of 100,000 to 150,000 clones, around 84% of them appearing once. The CDR3 has 16 amino acids. Germline V gene lookup returns CDR1 SGHTA and CDR2 FQGNSA. V was cut by 7 bases and J by 6 bases, with 25 bases left in between.

Sample: PBMCs or T cells enriched from blood (not recorded which). The chain has TRBV7-2 and TRBJ2-7, with D possibly being TRBD1 (6 bases). This clonotype originated in a woman in her thirties who had recovered from COVID-19. The CDR3 loop is CASTTFINMGAREQYF. The CDR3 nucleotides read TGTGCCAGCACGACTTTTATTAATATGGGGGCGCGCGAGCAGTACTTC.